Listed below are T cell receptor beta chains from one sample, sequenced in a study of T-cell memory formation after mild COVID-19. Using its own MiXCR run on the 5' RACE reads, TCRdb lists one record per CDR3 protein. The sample has 250,000 to 300,000 distinct CDR3 sequences, less than 9.5% seen once. Input material: PBMCs or a T cell subset sorted from them (not recorded which). The receptors stem from a young man who had mild COVID-19 (a few samples of this study predate the infection). Cell type and time point are not known. Both conserved end residues are part of each CDR3. The order of the fields is J gene, clone size, V gene, D gene, CDR3 DNA, CDR3 protein. D genes are given only for firm matches. Clone size, where shown, is once, few, many, or a class for clones that have expanded.

j_gene: TRBJ1-2
abundance: NA
v_gene: TRBV4-1
d_gene: TRBD1
CDR3nt: TGCGCCAGCAGCCAAGGGTGGGGACAGGACTATGGCTACACCTTC
CDR3aa: CASSQGWGQDYGYTF

j_gene: TRBJ2-1
abundance: many
v_gene: TRBV6-5
d_gene: NA
CDR3nt: TGTGCCAGCAGTTACTCACTCGTGACCAGCTCCTCCTACAATGAGCAGTTCTTC
CDR3aa: CASSYSLVTSSSYNEQFF

j_gene: TRBJ2-3
abundance: few
v_gene: TRBV18
d_gene: NA
CDR3nt: TGTGCCAGCTCACCAAATCCCGCCACAGATACGCAGTATTTT
CDR3aa: CASSPNPATDTQYF

j_gene: TRBJ2-3
abundance: few
v_gene: TRBV4-3
d_gene: TRBD2
CDR3nt: TGCGCCAGCAGCCAATCCGCCTCACTAGCGGGGTTCACAGATACGCAGTATTTT
CDR3aa: CASSQSASLAGFTDTQYF

j_gene: TRBJ1-2
abundance: NA
v_gene: TRBV5-4
d_gene: TRBD1
CDR3nt: TGTGCCAGCAGCAACAGGGGGCCACGGGGCTACACCTTC
CDR3aa: CASSNRGPRGYTF

j_gene: TRBJ2-2
abundance: many
v_gene: TRBV4-2
d_gene: TRBD1
CDR3nt: TGTGCCGGCTCCTCCGGGACAGGGTCCCTTACCGGGGAGCTGTTTTTT
CDR3aa: CAGSSGTGSLTGELFF

j_gene: TRBJ1-2
abundance: few
v_gene: TRBV6-2/TRBV6-3
d_gene: NA
CDR3nt: TGTGCCAGCAGTTCTCGGGGCTCTTTTGGCTACACCTTC
CDR3aa: CASSSRGSFGYTF

j_gene: TRBJ2-2
abundance: few
v_gene: TRBV11-2
d_gene: NA
CDR3nt: TGTGCCAGCAGCTTAGAACTGGACACCGGGGAGCTGTTTTTT
CDR3aa: CASSLELDTGELFF

j_gene: TRBJ1-4
abundance: few
v_gene: TRBV18
d_gene: TRBD1
CDR3nt: TGTGCCAGCTCAAGGAGACAGGGTGAAAATGAAAAACTGTTTTTT
CDR3aa: CASSRRQGENEKLFF

j_gene: TRBJ1-2
abundance: NA
v_gene: TRBV3-1
d_gene: TRBD1
CDR3nt: TGTGCCAGCAGCCAGGTGGGACAGGGCTTTGGCTACACCTTC
CDR3aa: CASSQVGQGFGYTF

j_gene: TRBJ2-3
abundance: NA
v_gene: TRBV5-1
d_gene: TRBD2
CDR3nt: TGCGCCAGCAGCTTGTCGGGCGGGGGAGACACAGATACGCAGTATTTT
CDR3aa: CASSLSGGGDTDTQYF

j_gene: TRBJ2-7
abundance: few
v_gene: TRBV12-3/TRBV12-4
d_gene: TRBD1
CDR3nt: TGTGCCAGCAGTTGGGGGACAGGGTTGTCCTACGAGCAGTACTTC
CDR3aa: CASSWGTGLSYEQYF